This T cell receptor (beta chain) stems from a study of long-term antiretroviral therapy in people with HIV. The study's findings and limits: Repertoires looked antigen-experienced, with only a slight naive shift after ART. Regardless of time point, clones expanded before ART dominated the repertoire. The study collected no data on ART adherence, viral resistance or therapy changes.

With regard to this clone: The antigen remains undetermined.

The assay used was immunoSEQ (version v3.0), run at survey level. Clones were read by immunoSEQ multiplex PCR, and TCRdb kept only the in-frame ones, dropping some. The sample records around 28,000 clones, roughly nine tenths being singletons. The CDR3 covers 17 residues. V dropped 2 bases and J dropped 1 base, with 18 bases sitting between them. In germline, CDR1 is SGHTA, CDR2 FQGNSA. Source: unsorted PBMCs, taken 3.1 years after starting antiretroviral therapy. The gene calls are TRBV7-2 and TRBJ2-7; D may be TRBD2 (6 bases). The sequence was collected from a man aged 18 to 29 with HIV. CDR3 sequence: CASSLMGRGFPSYEQYF. CDR3 DNA sequence: TGTGCCAGCAGCTTAATGGGGCGGGGATTCCCTTCCTACGAGCAGTACTTC.